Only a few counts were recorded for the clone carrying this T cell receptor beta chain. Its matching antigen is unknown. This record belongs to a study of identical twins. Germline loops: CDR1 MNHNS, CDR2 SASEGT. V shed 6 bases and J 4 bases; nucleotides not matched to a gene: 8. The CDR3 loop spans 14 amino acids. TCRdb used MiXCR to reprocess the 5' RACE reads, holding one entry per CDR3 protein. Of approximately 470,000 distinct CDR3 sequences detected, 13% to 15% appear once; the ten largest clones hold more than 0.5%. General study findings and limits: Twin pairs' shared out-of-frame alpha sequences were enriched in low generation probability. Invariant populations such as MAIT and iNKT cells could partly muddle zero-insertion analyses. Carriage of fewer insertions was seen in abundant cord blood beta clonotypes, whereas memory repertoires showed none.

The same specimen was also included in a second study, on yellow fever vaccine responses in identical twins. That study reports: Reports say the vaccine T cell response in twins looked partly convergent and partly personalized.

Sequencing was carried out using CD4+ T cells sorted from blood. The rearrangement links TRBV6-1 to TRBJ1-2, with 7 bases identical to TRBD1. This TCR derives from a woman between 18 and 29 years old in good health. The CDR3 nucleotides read TGTGCCAGCAGAACCCACAGGGGCCCCTATGGCTACACCTTC. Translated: CASRTHRGPYGYTF.